The subject of this entry is one T cell receptor (beta chain). Its antigen remains unidentified. Sequencing used immunoSEQ multiplex PCR; TCRdb keeps in-frame clones, though not all of them. The sample consists of almost 85,000 clones, about 94% of them appearing once. Trimming cost V 3 bases and J 5 bases, with 9 bases left between them. The germline V gene encodes CDR1 LNHNV and CDR2 YYDKDF (reference sequence). This CDR3 is built from 13 residues. These data originate in a study of OX40 agonist ivuxolimab in advanced cancers. Study-wide points: Clonal expansion in partial responders at 0.1-3.0 mg/kg ranked among the lowest. Low normalized T-cell clonal expansion was also seen in some nonresponders. Within 6 weeks, CD4+ and CD8+ blood T cells expanded clonally at 0.1 to 3.0 mg/kg.

The sample consisted of CD4+ or CD8+ T cells sorted from blood, taken in a trial of the OX40 agonist ivuxolimab. The TCR comes from an adult with an advanced solid tumor such as melanoma, head and neck, liver or kidney cancer. The chain links TRBV15 to TRBJ2-3, with D tentatively TRBD1 (5 bases). CDR3 in amino acids: CATSSFRGDTQYF. Here the CDR3 DNA reads TGTGCCACCAGCAGTTTTAGGGGAGATACGCAGTATTTT.